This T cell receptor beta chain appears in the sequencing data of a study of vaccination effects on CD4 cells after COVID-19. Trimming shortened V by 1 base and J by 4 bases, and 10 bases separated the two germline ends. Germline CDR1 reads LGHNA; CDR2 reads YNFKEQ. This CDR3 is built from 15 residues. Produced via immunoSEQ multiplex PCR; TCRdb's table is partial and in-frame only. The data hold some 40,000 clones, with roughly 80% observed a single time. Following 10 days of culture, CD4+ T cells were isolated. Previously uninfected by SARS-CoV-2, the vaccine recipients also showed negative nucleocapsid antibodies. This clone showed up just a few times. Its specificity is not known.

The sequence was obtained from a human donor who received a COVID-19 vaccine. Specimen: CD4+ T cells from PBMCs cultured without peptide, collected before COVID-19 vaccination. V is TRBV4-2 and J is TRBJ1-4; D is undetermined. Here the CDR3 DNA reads TGTGCCAGCAGCCAAGGGCAGGCTTTTAATGAAAAACTGTTTTTT. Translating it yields CASSQGQAFNEKLFF.